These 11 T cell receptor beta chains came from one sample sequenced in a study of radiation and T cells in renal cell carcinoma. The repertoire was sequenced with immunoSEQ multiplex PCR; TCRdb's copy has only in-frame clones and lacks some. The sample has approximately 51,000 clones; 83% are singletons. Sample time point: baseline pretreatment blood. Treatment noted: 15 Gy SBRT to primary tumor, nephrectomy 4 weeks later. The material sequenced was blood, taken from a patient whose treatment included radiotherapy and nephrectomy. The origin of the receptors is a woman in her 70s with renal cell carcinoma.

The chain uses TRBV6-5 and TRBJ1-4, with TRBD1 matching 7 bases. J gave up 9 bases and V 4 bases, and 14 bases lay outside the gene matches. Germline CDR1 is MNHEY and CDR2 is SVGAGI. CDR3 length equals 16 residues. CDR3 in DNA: TGTGCCAGCAGTTTCGTCGGGGGGACAGACACCCAAAAACTGTTTTTT. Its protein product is CASSFVGGTDTQKLFF.

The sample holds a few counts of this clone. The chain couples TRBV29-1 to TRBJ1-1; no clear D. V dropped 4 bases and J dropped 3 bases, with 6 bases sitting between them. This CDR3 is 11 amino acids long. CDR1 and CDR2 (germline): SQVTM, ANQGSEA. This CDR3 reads CSVARYTEAFF. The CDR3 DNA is TGCAGCGTTGCTAGGTACACTGAAGCTTTCTTT.

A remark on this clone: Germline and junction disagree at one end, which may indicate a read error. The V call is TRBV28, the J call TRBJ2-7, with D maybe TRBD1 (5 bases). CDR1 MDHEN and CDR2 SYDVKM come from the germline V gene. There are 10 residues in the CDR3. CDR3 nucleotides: TGTGCCAGCAGGGGGCAGAAGTGGGACTTC. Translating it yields CASRGQKWDF.

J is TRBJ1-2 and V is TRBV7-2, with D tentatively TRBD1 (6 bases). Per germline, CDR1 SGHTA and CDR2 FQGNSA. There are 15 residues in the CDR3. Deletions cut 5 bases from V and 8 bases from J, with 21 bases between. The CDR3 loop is CASSPPRGGWQGYTF. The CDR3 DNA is TGTGCCAGCAGCCCGCCCAGGGGCGGCTGGCAAGGCTACACCTTC. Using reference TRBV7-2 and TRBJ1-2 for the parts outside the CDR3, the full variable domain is GAGVSQSPSNKVTEKGKDVELRCDPISGHTALYWYRQSLGQGLEFLIYFQGNSAPDKSGLPSDRFSAERTGGSVSTLTIQRTQQEDSAVYLCASSPPRGGWQGYTFGSGTRLTVV.

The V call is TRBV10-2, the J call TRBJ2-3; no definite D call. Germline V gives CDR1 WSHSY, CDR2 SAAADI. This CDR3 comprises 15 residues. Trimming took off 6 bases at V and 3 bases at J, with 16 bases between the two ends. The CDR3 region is CASRLSALRTDTQYF. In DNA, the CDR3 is TGCGCCAGCAGACTATCTGCGTTGAGGACAGATACGCAGTATTTT.

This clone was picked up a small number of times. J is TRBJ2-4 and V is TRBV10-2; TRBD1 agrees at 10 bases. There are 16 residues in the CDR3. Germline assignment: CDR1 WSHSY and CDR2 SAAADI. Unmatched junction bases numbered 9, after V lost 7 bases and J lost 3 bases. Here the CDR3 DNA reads TGCGCCAGCATTCCGGGACAGGGGTTACTCAAAAACATTCAGTACTTC. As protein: CASIPGQGLLKNIQYF.

CDR3 amino acids: CASSAGVGYGYTF. CDR3 sequence (DNA): TGCGCCAGCAGCGCAGGGGTTGGGTATGGCTACACCTTC. The rearrangement links TRBV10-1 to TRBJ1-2, with D perhaps TRBD1 (6 bases). V gave up 6 bases and J gave up 5 bases, with 13 bases separating them. Germline V gene data show CDR1 as WNHNN and CDR2 as SYGVQD (reference sequence). This CDR3 is 13 amino acids long.

The CDR3 nucleotides read TGTGCCAGTAGTGCCGGACAGGTTTCGGCCCAGTACTTC. The encoded protein is CASSAGQVSAQYF. The V gene is TRBV19, the J gene TRBJ2-5, with TRBD1 identical over 7 bases. The CDR3 spans 13 residues. Germline V CDR1 and CDR2: LNHDA, SQIVND (reference sequence). The ends lost 5 bases at V and 9 bases at J; junction bases unmatched: 9.

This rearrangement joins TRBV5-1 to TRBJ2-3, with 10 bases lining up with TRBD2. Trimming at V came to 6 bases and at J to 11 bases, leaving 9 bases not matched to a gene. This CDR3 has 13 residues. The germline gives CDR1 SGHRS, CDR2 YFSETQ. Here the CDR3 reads CASTSGRAEEQYF. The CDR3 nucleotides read TGCGCCAGCACCAGCGGGAGGGCCGAAGAGCAGTATTTT.

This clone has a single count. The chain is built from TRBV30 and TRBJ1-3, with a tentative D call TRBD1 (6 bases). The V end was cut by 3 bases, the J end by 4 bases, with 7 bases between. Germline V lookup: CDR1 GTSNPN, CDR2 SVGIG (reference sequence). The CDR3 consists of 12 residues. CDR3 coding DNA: TGTGCCTGGAGCACAGGGGGAAACACCATATATTTT. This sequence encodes CAWSTGGNTIYF.

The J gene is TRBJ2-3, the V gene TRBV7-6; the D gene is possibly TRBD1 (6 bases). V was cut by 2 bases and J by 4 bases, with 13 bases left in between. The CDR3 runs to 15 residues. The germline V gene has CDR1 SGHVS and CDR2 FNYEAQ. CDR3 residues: CASSLTGQSPDTQYF. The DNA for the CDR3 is TGTGCCAGCAGCTTAACCGGACAGTCTCCAGATACGCAGTATTTT.